The present T cell receptor beta chain was sequenced within a study of identical twins. Study conclusions and caveats: Potential partial confounding of zero-insertion analyses by invariant MAIT and iNKT cells was noted. Models predicted too little out-of-frame TCR alpha sharing in monozygotic twins.

As regards this clonotype: Its antigen remains unknown.

TCRdb reanalysed the 5' RACE reads using MiXCR and keeps one entry per CDR3 protein. The table shows 500,000 to 700,000 distinct CDR3 sequences, with 7% to 7.5% occurring only once. The CDR3 contains 14 residues. Trimming took 5 bases from V and 0 from J; bases not matched to a gene: 3. The germline V gene encodes CDR1 SNHLY and CDR2 FYNNEI. The same specimen was also included in a second study, on yellow fever vaccine responses in identical twins.

Sequencing was performed on PBMCs. This clonotype was obtained from a young woman in good health. The V and J genes are TRBV2 and TRBJ2-7; TRBD1 aligns across 8 bases. The CDR3 protein is CASSPQGASYEQYV. The CDR3 DNA reads as TGTGCCAGCAGTCCTCAGGGGGCCTCCTACGAGCAGTACGTC.